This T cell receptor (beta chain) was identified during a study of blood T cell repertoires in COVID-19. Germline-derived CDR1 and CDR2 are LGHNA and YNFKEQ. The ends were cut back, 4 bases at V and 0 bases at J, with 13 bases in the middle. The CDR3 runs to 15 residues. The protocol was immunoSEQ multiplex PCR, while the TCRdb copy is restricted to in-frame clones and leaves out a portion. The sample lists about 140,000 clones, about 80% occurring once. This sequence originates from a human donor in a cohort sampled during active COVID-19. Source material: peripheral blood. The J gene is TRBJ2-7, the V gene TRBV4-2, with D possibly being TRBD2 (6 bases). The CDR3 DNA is TGTGCCAGCAGCCGCCCGGGAGACACCTCCTACGAGCAGTACTTC. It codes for CASSRPGDTSYEQYF.